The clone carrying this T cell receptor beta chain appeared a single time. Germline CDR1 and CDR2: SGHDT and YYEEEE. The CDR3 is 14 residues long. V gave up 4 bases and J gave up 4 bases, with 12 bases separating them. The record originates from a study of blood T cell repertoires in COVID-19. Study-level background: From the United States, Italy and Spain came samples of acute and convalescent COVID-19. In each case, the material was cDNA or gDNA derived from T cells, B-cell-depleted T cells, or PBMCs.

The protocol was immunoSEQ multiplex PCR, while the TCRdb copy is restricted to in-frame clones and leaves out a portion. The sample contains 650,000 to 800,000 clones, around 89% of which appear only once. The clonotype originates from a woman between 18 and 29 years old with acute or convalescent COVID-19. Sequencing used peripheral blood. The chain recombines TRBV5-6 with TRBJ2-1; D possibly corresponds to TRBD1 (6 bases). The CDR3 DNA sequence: TGTGCCAGCAGCAAGTGGGACACATACAATGAGCAGTTCTTC. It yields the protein CASSKWDTYNEQFF.